This TCR beta chain was identified during a study of cytomegalovirus exposure and HLA in healthy donors. Whole-study findings and limits: Excluded were some V segments that proved indistinguishable, including TRBV6-2 and TRBV6-3.

PCR primers comprised 60 Vbeta and 13 Jbeta primers. Produced via immunoSEQ multiplex PCR; TCRdb's table is partial and in-frame only. The sample lists approximately 160,000 clones; more than 70% were seen once. The CDR3 sequence is 12 residues long. Trimming cost V 5 bases and J 10 bases, with 12 bases left between them. CDR1 SGHVS and CDR2 FQNEAQ come from the germline V gene. To note about this clone: What it binds is unknown.

This receptor was obtained from a woman aged 45-60 years in good health and CMV-seropositive. V and J are TRBV7-8 and TRBJ2-1; no definite D call. Specimen: PBMCs. CDR3 region: CASSHPRREQFF. CDR3 DNA: TGTGCCAGCAGCCACCCTAGGCGCGAGCAGTTCTTC.